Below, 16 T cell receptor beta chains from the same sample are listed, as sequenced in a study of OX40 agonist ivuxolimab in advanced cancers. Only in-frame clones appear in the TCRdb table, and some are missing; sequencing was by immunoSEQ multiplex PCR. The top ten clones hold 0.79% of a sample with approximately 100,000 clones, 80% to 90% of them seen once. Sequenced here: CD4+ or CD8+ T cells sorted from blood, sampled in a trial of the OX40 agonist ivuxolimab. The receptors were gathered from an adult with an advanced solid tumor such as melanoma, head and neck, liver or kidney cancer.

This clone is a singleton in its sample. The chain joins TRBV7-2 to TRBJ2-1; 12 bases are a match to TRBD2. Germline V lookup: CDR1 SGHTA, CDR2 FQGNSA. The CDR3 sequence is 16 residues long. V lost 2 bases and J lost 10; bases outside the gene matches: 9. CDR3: CASSLQSSGGAGEQFF. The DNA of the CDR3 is TGTGCCAGCAGCTTACAATCTAGCGGGGGGGCCGGGGAGCAGTTCTTC.

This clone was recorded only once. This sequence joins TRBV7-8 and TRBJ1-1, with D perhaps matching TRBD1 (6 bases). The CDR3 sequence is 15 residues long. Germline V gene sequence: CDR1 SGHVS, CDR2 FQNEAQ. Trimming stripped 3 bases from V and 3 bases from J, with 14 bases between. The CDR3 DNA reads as TGTGCCAGCAGCTTGGCGGGGGCGTCGGACACTGAAGCTTTCTTT. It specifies CASSLAGASDTEAFF.

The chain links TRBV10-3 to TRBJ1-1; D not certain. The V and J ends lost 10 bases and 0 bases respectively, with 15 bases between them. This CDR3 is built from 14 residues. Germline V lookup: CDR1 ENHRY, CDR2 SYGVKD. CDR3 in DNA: TGTGCCACTGAGGAAGGGATCTTGAACACTGAAGCTTTCTTT. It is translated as CATEEGILNTEAFF.

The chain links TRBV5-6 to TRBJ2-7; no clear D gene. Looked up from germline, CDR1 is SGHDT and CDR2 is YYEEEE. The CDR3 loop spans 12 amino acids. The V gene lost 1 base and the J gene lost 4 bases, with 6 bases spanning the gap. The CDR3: CASSLPGYEQYF. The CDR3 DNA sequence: TGTGCCAGCAGCTTGCCCGGGTACGAGCAGTACTTC.

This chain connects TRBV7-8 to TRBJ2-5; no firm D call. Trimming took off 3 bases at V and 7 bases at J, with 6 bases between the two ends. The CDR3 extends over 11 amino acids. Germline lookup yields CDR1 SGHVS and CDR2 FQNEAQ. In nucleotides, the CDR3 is TGTGCCAGCAGCTTTAAGGGGACCCAGTACTTC. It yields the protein CASSFKGTQYF.

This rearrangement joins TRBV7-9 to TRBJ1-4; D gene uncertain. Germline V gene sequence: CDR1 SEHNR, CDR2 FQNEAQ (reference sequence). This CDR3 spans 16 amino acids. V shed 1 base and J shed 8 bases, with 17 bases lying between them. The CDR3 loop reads CASSLERTVVVEKLFF. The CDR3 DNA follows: TGTGCCAGCAGCTTAGAGAGGACCGTCGTTGTAGAAAAACTGTTTTTT.

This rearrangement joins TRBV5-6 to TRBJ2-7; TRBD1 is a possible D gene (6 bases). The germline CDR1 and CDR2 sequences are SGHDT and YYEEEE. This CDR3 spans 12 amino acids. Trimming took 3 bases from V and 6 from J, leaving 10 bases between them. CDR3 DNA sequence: TGTGCCAGCAGCTGGGGGCAGGGCGAGCAGTACTTC. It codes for CASSWGQGEQYF.

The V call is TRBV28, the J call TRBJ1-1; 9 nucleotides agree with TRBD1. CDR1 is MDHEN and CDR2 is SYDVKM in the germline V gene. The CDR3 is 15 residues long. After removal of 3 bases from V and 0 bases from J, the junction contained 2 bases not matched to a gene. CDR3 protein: CASSLGTGMNTEAFF. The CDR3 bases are TGTGCCAGCAGTTTGGGGACAGGGATGAACACTGAAGCTTTCTTT.

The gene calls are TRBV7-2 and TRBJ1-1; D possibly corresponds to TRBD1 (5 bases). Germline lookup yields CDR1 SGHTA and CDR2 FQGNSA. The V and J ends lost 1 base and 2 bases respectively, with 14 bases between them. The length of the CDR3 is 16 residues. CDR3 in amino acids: CASSLGSPRVNTEAFF. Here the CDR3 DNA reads TGTGCCAGCAGCTTAGGTAGCCCCAGGGTTAACACTGAAGCTTTCTTT.

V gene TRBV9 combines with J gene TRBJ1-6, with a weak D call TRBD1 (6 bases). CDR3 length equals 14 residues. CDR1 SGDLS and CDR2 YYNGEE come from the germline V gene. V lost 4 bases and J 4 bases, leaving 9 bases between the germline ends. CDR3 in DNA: TGTGCCAGCAGCCGGGACAAATATAATTCACCCCTCCACTTT. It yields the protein CASSRDKYNSPLHF.

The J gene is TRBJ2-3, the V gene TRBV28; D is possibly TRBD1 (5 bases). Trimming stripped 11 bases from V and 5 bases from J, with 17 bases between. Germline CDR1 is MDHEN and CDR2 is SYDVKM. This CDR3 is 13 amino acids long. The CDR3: CAGSRGRVDTQYF. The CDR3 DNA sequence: TGTGCCGGTTCTAGGGGAAGAGTAGATACGCAGTATTTT.

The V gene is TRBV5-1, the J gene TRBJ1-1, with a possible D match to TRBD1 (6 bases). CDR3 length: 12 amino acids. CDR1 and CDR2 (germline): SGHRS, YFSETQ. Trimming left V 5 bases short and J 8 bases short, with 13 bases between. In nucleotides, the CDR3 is TGCGCCAGCAGGATAATGACAGGAGAAGCTTTCTTT. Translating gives CASRIMTGEAFF.

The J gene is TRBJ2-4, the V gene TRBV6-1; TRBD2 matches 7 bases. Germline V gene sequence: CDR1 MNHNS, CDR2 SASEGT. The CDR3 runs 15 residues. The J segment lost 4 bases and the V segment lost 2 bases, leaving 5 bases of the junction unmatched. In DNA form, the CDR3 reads TGTGCCAGCAGTGAATTCGGCGGGGGAAAAAACATTCAGTACTTC. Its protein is CASSEFGGGKNIQYF.

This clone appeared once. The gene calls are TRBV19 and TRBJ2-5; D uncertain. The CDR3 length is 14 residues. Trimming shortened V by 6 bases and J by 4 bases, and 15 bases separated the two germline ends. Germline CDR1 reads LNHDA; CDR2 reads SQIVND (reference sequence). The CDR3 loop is CASSRDPPGETQYF. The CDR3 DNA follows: TGTGCCAGTAGCCGAGATCCCCCCGGAGAGACCCAGTACTTC.

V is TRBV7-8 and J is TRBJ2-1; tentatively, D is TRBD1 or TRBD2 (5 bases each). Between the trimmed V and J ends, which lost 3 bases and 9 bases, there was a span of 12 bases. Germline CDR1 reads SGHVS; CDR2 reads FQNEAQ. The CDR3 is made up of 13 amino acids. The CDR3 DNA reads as TGTGCCAGCAGCTTGGGGACCGCCGGTGAGCAGTTCTTC. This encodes CASSLGTAGEQFF.

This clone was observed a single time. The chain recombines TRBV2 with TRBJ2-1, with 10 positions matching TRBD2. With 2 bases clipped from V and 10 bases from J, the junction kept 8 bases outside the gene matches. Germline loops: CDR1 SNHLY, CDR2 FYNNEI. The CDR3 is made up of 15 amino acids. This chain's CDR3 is CASSERTSGEGEQFF. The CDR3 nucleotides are TGTGCCAGCAGTGAAAGGACTAGCGGTGAAGGAGAGCAGTTCTTC. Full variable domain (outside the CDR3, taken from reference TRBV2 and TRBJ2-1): EPEVTQTPSHQVTQMGQEVILRCVPISNHLYFYWYRQILGQKVEFLVSFYNNEISEKSEIFDDQFSVERPDGSNFTLKIRSTKLEDSAMYFCASSERTSGEGEQFFGPGTRLTVL.